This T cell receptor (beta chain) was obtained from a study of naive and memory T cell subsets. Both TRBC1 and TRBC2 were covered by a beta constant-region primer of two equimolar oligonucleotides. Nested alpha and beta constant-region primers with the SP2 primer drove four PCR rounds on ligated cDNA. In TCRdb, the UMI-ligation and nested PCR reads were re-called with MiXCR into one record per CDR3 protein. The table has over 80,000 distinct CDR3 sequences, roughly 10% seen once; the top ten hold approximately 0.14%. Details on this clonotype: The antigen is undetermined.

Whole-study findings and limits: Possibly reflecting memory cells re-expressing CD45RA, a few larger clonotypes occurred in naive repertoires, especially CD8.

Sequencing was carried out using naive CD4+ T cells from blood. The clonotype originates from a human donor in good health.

The CDR3 nucleotides read TGCGCCAGCAGCCAAGGGGCTGATACGCAGTATTTT. As protein: CASSQGADTQYF. The chain links TRBV4-3 to TRBJ2-3, with unresolved D. Germline V gene data show CDR1 as LGHNA and CDR2 as YSLEER. This CDR3 is 12 amino acids long. The V and J ends lost 1 base and 6 bases respectively, with 5 bases between them.